What follows is one T cell receptor beta chain and its context. No antigen is known for it. At one boundary the junction diverges from the germline segment, which might be a read error. This CDR3 region has 14 residues. CDR1 is SGHTA and CDR2 is FQGTGA in the germline V gene. This sample was taken from a study of T-cell reconstitution after alpha-beta-depleted transplantation in children. Study-level results: Alpha-beta T cells about two months after transplant reportedly derived from several hundred expanded graft clones.

Unique molecular identifiers were incorporated during preparation of the TCRbeta library. TCRdb re-called the PCR reads with MiXCR, one entry per CDR3 protein. This sample has some 200,000 distinct CDR3 sequences, with roughly 8.3% found just once. Sequenced material: PBMCs, mostly from graft donor cells, taken 360 days after TCRalphabeta/CD19-depleted stem cell transplant. The clonotype was recovered from a male patient between 2 and 10 years old who had a stem cell transplant for acute myeloid leukemia, so the T cells may come from the graft donor. The genes are TRBV7-3 and TRBJ1-1; weak D call: TRBD1 (5 bases). The CDR3 is CASSSRIRGTEAFF. CDR3 coding DNA: TGTGCCAGCAGCTCCCGGATTCGGGGGACTGAAGCCTTCTTT.